This T cell receptor (beta chain) was profiled in a study of T cell changes during pregnancy in multiple sclerosis (dated by TCRdb to the late 2010s). Turning to the overall study: In women with multiple sclerosis, the researchers looked at how the T cell repertoire shifted as pregnancy progressed.

Note on this clone: What this receptor recognizes is not known. Within one base of it there is no much larger clone, and no base qualities were kept.

Preparation of the library involved the immunoSEQ multiplex PCR assay. The immuneACCESS repertoire file appears here via TCRdb, limited to in-frame rearrangements. These files lack a portion of the clones; in checked studies, under half of the deficit traces to unresolved V genes, and the cause of the others is not known. The sample table contains 65,000 to 85,000 clones; only one count was recorded for 94% of them. The ten most abundant clones make up around 0.97% of the sample. V is cut by 0 bases and J by 0 bases, and the space between the germline ends is 10 bases. The CDR3 has 15 amino acids, counting the end cysteine and phenylalanine. The kept DNA is CDR3 alone, 45 bases in frame from the first base. From a lookup of the germline V gene, CDR1 and CDR2 are SGHDT and YYEEEE.

The chain uses TRBV5-6 and TRBJ2-7, and perhaps TRBD1 as D gene, on 5 matching bases. The material was peripheral blood, obtained in the second trimester of pregnancy. This receptor was taken from a female donor in good health, enrolled as a control in a pregnancy study. The DNA sequence is given as TGTGCCAGCAGCTTGGGGCCCCAGGGCTCCTACGAGCAGTACTTC. Its protein is CASSLGPQGSYEQYF.